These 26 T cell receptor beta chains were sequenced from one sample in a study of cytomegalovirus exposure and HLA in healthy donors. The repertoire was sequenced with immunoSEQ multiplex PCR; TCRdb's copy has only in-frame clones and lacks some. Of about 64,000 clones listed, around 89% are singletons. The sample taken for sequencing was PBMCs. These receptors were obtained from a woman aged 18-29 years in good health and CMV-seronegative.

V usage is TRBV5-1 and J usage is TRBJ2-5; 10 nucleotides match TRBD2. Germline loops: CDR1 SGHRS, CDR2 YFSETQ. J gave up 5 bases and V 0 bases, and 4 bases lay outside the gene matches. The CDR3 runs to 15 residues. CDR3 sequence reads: CASSLAAAGGETQYF. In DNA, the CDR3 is TGCGCCAGCAGCTTGGCGGCAGCGGGAGGGGAGACCCAGTACTTC.

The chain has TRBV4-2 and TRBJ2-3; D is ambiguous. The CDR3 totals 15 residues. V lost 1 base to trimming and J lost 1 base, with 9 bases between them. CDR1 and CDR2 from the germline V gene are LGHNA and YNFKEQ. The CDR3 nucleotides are TGTGCCAGCAGCCAAGCGATGGGCGGCACAGATACGCAGTATTTT. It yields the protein CASSQAMGGTDTQYF.

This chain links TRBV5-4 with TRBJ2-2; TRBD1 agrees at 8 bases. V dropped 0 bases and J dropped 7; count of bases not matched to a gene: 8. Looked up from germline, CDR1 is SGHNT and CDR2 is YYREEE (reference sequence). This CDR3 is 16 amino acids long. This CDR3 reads CASSLAGRGHVGELFF. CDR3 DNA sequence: TGTGCCAGCAGCTTGGCCGGCAGGGGGCATGTCGGGGAGCTGTTTTTT.

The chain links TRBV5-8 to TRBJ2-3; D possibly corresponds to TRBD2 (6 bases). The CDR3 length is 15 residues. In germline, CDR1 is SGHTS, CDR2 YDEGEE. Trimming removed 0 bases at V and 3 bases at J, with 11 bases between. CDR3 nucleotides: TGTGCCAGCAGCTTGGTCTGGGGGGAAACAGATACGCAGTATTTT. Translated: CASSLVWGETDTQYF.

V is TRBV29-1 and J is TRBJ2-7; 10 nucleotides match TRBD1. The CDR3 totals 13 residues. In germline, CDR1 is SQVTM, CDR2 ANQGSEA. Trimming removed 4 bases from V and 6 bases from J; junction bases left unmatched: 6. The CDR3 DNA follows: TGCAGCGTTGTCCCGGGACAGGGGTCCGAGCAGTACTTC. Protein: CSVVPGQGSEQYF.

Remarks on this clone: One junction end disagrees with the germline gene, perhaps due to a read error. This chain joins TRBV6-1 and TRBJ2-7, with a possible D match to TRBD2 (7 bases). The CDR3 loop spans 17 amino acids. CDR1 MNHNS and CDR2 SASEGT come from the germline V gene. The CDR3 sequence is CASSEGVRGGRYYEQYF. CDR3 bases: TGTGCCAGCAGCGAAGGGGTTAGGGGGGGGAGATACTACGAGCAGTACTTC.

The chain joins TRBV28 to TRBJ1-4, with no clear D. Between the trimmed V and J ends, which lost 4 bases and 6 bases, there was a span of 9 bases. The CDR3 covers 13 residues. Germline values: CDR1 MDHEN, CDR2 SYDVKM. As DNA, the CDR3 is TGTGCCAGCAGTTCTCCAGTGGATGAAAAACTGTTTTTT. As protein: CASSSPVDEKLFF.

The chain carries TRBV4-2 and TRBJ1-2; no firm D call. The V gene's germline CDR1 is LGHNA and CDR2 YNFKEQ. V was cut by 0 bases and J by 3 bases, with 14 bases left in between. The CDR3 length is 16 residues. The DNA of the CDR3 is TGTGCCAGCAGCCAAGATTCGAACAAGAGGCACTATGGCTACACCTTC. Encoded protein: CASSQDSNKRHYGYTF.

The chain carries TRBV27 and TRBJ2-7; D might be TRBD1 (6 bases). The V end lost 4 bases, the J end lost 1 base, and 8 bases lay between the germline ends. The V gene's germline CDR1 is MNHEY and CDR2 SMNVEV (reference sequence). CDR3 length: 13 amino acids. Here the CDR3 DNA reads TGTGCCAGCAGTTCGCAGGGGTCCTACGAGCAGTACTTC. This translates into CASSSQGSYEQYF.

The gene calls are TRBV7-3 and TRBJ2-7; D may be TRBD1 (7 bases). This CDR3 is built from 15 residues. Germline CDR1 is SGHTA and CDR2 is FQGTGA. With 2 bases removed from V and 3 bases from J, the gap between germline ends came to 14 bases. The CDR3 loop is CASSLQGGPNYEQYF. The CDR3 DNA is TGTGCCAGCAGCTTACAGGGGGGCCCGAACTACGAGCAGTACTTC. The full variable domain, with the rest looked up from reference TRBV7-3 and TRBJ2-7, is GAGVSQTPSNKVTEKGKYVELRCDPISGHTALYWYRQSLGQGPEFLIYFQGTGAADDSGLPNDRFFAVRPEGSVSTLKIQRTERGDSAVYLCASSLQGGPNYEQYFGPGTRLTVT.

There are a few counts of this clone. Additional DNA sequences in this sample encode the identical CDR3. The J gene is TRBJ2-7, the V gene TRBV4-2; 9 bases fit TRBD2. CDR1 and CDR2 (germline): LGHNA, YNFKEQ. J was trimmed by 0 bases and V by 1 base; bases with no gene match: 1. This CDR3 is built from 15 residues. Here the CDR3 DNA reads TGTGCCAGCAGCCAAGGACTAGCGGACTCCTACGAGCAGTACTTC. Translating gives CASSQGLADSYEQYF.

The CDR3 spells CASSVTRVDEQFF. In nucleotides, the CDR3 is TGTGCCAGCAGCGTAACCAGGGTGGATGAGCAGTTCTTC. This rearrangement joins TRBV9 to TRBJ2-1; a possible D gene is TRBD1 (5 bases). The V end was cut by 1 base, the J end by 8 bases, with 10 bases between. This CDR3 is 13 amino acids long. The germline CDR1 and CDR2 sequences are SGDLS and YYNGEE. Supplemented by reference TRBV9 and TRBJ2-1, the full variable domain reads DSGVTQTPKHLITATGQRVTLRCSPRSGDLSVYWYQQSLDQGLQFLIQYYNGEERAKGNILERFSAQQFPDLHSELNLSSLELGDSALYFCASSVTRVDEQFFGPGTRLTVL.

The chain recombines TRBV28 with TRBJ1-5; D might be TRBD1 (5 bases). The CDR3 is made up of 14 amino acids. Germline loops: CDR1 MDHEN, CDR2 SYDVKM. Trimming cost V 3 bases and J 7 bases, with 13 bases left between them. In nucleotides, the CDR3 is TGTGCCAGCAGTTTTAGCGGGGGGATACAGCCCCAGCATTTT. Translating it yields CASSFSGGIQPQHF.

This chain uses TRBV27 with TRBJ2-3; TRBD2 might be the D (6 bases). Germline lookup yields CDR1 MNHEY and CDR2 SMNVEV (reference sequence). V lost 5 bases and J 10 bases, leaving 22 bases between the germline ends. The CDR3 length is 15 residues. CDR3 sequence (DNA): TGTGCCAGCAGTCCGACTAGTCTAACACAGACTGCGCAGTATTTT. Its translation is CASSPTSLTQTAQYF.

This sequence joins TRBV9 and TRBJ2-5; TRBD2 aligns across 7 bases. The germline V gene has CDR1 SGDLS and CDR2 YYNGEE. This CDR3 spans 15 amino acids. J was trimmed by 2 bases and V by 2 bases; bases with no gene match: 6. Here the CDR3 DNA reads TGTGCCAGCAGCGTCCGAGGCGGGGGACAAGAGACCCAGTACTTC. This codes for CASSVRGGGQETQYF.

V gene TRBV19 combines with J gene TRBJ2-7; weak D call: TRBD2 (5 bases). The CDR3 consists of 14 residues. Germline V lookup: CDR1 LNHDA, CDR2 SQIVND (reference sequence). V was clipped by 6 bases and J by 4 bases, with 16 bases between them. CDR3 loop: CASRDLPGSYEQYF. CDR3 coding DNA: TGTGCCAGTAGAGACTTACCGGGATCTTACGAGCAGTACTTC.

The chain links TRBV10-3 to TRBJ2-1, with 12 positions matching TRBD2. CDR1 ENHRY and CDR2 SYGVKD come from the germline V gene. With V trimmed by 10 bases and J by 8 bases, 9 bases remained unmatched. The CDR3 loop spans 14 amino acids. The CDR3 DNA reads TGTGCCACTGGGGTGACTAGCGGGAGCGATGAGCAGTTCTTC. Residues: CATGVTSGSDEQFF.

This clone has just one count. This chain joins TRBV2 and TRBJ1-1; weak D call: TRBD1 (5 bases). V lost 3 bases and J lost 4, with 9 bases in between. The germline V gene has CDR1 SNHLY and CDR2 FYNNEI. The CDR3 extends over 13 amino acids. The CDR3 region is CASSEGPSTEAFF. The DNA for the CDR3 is TGTGCCAGCAGTGAGGGGCCGAGCACTGAAGCTTTCTTT.

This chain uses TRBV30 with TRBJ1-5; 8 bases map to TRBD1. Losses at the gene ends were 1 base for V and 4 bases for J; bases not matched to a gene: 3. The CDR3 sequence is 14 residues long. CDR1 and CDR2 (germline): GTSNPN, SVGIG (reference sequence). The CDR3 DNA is TGTGCCTGGAGTGCCGGGACAGGAAATCAGCCCCAGCATTTT. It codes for CAWSAGTGNQPQHF.

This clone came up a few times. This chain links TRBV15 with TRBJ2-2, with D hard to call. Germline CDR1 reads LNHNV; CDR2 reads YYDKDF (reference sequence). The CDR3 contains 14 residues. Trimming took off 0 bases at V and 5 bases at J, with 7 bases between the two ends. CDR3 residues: CATSRDMRTGELFF. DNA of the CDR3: TGTGCCACCAGCAGAGACATGAGAACCGGGGAGCTGTTTTTT.

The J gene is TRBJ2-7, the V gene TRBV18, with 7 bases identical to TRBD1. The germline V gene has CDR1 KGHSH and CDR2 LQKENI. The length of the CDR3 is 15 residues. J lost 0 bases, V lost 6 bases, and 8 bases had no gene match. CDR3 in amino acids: CASSETWDSSYEQYF. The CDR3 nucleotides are TGTGCCAGCTCTGAGACCTGGGACAGCTCCTACGAGCAGTACTTC.

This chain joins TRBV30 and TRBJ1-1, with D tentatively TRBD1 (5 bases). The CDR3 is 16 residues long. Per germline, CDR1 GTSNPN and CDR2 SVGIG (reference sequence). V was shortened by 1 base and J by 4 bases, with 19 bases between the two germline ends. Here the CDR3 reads CAWSGGSWGGGTEAFF. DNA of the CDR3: TGTGCCTGGAGTGGGGGCTCATGGGGAGGAGGCACTGAAGCTTTCTTT. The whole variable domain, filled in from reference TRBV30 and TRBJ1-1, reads SQTIHQWPATLVQPVGSPLSLECTVEGTSNPNLYWYRQAAGRGLQLLFYSVGIGQISSEVPQNLSASRPQDRQFILSSKKLLLSDSGFYLCAWSGGSWGGGTEAFFGQGTRLTVV.

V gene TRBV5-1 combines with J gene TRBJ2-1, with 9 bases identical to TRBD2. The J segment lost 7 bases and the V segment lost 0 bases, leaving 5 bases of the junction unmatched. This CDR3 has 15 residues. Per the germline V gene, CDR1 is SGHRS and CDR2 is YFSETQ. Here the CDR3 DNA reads TGCGCCAGCAGCTTGGGACTAGCGGATGGTAATGAGCAGTTCTTC. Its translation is CASSLGLADGNEQFF.

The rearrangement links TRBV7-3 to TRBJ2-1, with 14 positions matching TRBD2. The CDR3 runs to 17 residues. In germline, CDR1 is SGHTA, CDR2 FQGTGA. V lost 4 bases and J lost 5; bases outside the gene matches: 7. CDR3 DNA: TGTGCCAGCAGCTCCTGGACTAGCGGGAGGATCAACAATGAGCAGTTCTTC. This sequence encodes CASSSWTSGRINNEQFF.

The CDR3 coding sequence is TGCGCCAGCAGCTTGGGCTCGGAGGGCAATGAGCAGTTCTTC. Translation: CASSLGSEGNEQFF. The chain is built from TRBV5-1 and TRBJ2-1, with D perhaps matching TRBD2 (6 bases). The V end lost 0 bases, the J end lost 6 bases, and 10 bases lay between the germline ends. CDR3 length equals 14 residues. Germline V lookup: CDR1 SGHRS, CDR2 YFSETQ. Drawing the rest from reference TRBV5-1 and TRBJ2-1, the complete variable domain is KAGVTQTPRYLIKTRGQQVTLSCSPISGHRSVSWYQQTPGQGLQFLFEYFSETQRNKGNFPGRFSGRQFSNSRSEMNVSTLELGDSALYLCASSLGSEGNEQFFGPGTRLTVL.

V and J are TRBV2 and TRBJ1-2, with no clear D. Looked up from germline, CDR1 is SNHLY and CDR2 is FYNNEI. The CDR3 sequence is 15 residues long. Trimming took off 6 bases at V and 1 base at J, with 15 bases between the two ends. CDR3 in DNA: TGTGCCAGCAGCCCCTCGAACACCGATAACTATGGCTACACCTTC. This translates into CASSPSNTDNYGYTF.